Listed below are T cell receptor beta chains from one sample, sequenced in a study of cytomegalovirus exposure and HLA in healthy donors. Data came from immunoSEQ multiplex PCR; TCRdb stores just in-frame clones and leaves some out. Among 150,000 or so clones listed, about two thirds were seen once. Sequencing used PBMCs. Receptors originate from a man aged 30 to 45 in good health and CMV-seropositive. CDR3s include the opening cysteine and the closing phenylalanine or tryptophan. The D gene is left open where the match is weak. Clone size appears in some rows only: once, few, many, or a class for an expanded clone.

>TRBV5-1|TRBJ2-7|15|-|-
CASSLSSLAPYEQYF
TGCGCCAGCAGCTTGTCTAGCTTAGCCCCCTACGAGCAGTACTTC
>TRBV7-9|TRBJ1-2|13|-|-
CASSFVDTYGHTF
TGTGCCAGCAGCTTCGTGGACACCTATGGCCACACCTTC
>TRBV28|TRBJ1-3|15|TRBD1|-
CASSSGTASGNTIYF
TGTGCCAGCAGTTCCGGGACAGCCTCTGGAAACACCATATATTTT
>TRBV6-1|TRBJ1-4|14|TRBD1|-
CASSPGQGTEKLFF
TGTGCCAGCAGTCCGGGACAGGGTACCGAAAAACTGTTTTTT
>TRBV7-3|TRBJ2-2|15|TRBD1|-
CASSLTGEWTGELFF
TGTGCCAGCAGCTTGACAGGGGAATGGACCGGGGAGCTGTTTTTT
>TRBV27|TRBJ2-7|18|TRBD2|few
CASSPPGTSGTPAYEQYF
TGTGCCAGCAGTCCACCCGGGACTAGCGGGACTCCGGCCTACGAGCAGTACTTC
>TRBV7-2|TRBJ1-2|15|-|-
CASSGRDPLGSGYTF
TGTGCCAGCAGCGGCCGGGACCCCCTCGGGAGTGGCTACACCTTC
>TRBV5-1|TRBJ2-3|24|TRBD2|-
CASSPGARDTGTSGTRKRRDTQYF
TGCGCCAGCAGCCCGGGGGCCAGGGACACCGGGACTAGCGGCACTCGGAAACGGAGAGATACGCAGTATTTT
>TRBV5-1|TRBJ2-3|14|TRBD2|-
CASSLILAGDTQYF
TGCGCCAGCAGCTTGATTCTAGCGGGGGATACGCAGTATTTT
>TRBV9|TRBJ1-4|12|-|few
CASSVSGEPLFF
TGTGCCAGCAGCGTTTCCGGAGAGCCCCTGTTTTTT
>TRBV7-2|TRBJ2-5|14|TRBD2|few
CASSASGSMETQYF
TGTGCCAGCAGCGCCAGCGGGAGTATGGAGACCCAGTACTTC
>TRBV11-3|TRBJ2-7|15|TRBD2|few
CASSGGLAGSYEQYF
TGTGCCAGCAGCGGGGGACTAGCGGGATCCTACGAGCAGTACTTC
>TRBV6-1|TRBJ2-1|14|-|-
CASSPSASYNEQFF
TGTGCCAGCAGTCCGAGTGCGTCCTACAATGAGCAGTTCTTC
>TRBV5-4|TRBJ1-1|9|-|few
CASSYIAFF
TGTGCCAGCAGCTATATAGCTTTCTTT
>TRBV7-9|TRBJ2-1|13|-|-
CASSLGNRVEQFF
TGTGCCAGCAGCTTAGGAAACCGGGTTGAGCAGTTCTTC
>TRBV9|TRBJ2-3|15|-|-
CASSAQGVGLDTQYF
TGTGCCAGCAGCGCCCAAGGGGTCGGATTAGATACGCAGTATTTT
>TRBV6-1|TRBJ2-7|16|TRBD2|few
CASSEGRGRAVHEQYF
TGTGCCAGCAGTGAAGGGCGTGGGAGGGCAGTCCACGAGCAGTACTTC
>TRBV10-3|TRBJ2-1|14|TRBD2|-
CAIRGAGGPDEQFF
TGTGCCATTAGGGGGGCGGGAGGGCCAGATGAGCAGTTCTTC
>TRBV4-1|TRBJ2-5|15|-|-
CASSRVGGGGETQYF
TGCGCCAGCAGCCGGGTCGGGGGAGGGGGTGAGACCCAGTACTTC
>TRBV11-2|TRBJ2-1|17|TRBD2|few
CASSLALGLAGPRGQFF
TGTGCCAGCAGCTTGGCCCTAGGACTAGCGGGCCCCCGGGGGCAGTTCTTC
>TRBV5-6|TRBJ1-1|17|-|-
CASSLARQGRVFGEAFF
TGTGCCAGCAGCTTGGCCAGGCAGGGGAGGGTCTTTGGTGAAGCTTTCTTT
>TRBV12-5|TRBJ2-7|14|TRBD2|-
CASYAGDASYEQYF
TGTGCTAGTTATGCGGGGGACGCCTCCTACGAGCAGTACTTC
>TRBV19|TRBJ2-7|13|TRBD1|few
CASKGQGDYEQYF
TGTGCCAGTAAGGGACAGGGGGACTACGAGCAGTACTTC
>TRBV14|TRBJ1-2|15|-|-
CASSQVQQQGHGYTF
TGTGCCAGCAGCCAAGTGCAGCAACAGGGACATGGCTACACCTTC
>TRBV6-5|TRBJ1-6|15|-|-
CASSYLYIVGTPLHF
TGTGCCAGCAGTTACCTCTATATAGTCGGGACACCCCTCCACTTT
>TRBV5-6|TRBJ1-1|12|-|-
CASSLGDTEAFF
TGTGCCAGCAGCCTCGGGGACACTGAAGCTTTCTTT
>TRBV30|TRBJ2-3|15|TRBD1|-
CAWKSSDRGTDTQYF
TGTGCCTGGAAGAGTAGCGACAGGGGCACAGATACGCAGTATTTT
>TRBV5-1|TRBJ2-3|15|-|-
CASSLLGASTDTQYF
TGCGCCAGCAGCTTGTTGGGGGCAAGCACAGATACGCAGTATTTT
>TRBV19|TRBJ1-2|15|-|-
CASSTLMGGSYGYTF
TGTGCCAGTAGCACACTCATGGGGGGGAGCTATGGCTACACCTTC
>TRBV11-3|TRBJ2-4|14|-|once
CASSLASTINIQYF
TGTGCCAGCAGCTTAGCCTCTACTATAAACATTCAGTACTTC
>TRBV5-1|TRBJ2-1|16|TRBD2|few
CASSLVAAGAYNEQFF
TGCGCCAGCAGCTTGGTTGCAGCGGGGGCCTACAATGAGCAGTTCTTC
>TRBV5-4|TRBJ2-1|14|-|once
CASSLWPGMNEQFF
TGTGCCAGCAGCTTATGGCCCGGGATGAATGAGCAGTTCTTC
>TRBV28|TRBJ2-7|14|-|-
CASSSQGDSYEQYF
TGTGCCAGCAGTTCCCAAGGGGACTCCTACGAGCAGTACTTC
>TRBV13|TRBJ1-1|17|TRBD1|-
CASSSTGARQRNTEAFF
TGTGCCAGCAGCTCGACAGGGGCGAGACAACGGAACACTGAAGCTTTCTTT
>TRBV7-9|TRBJ1-1|15|TRBD1|-
CASSLAGTGDAEAFF
TGTGCCAGCAGCTTAGCAGGGACAGGGGACGCTGAAGCTTTCTTT
>TRBV11-2|TRBJ2-2|16|TRBD2|-
CASSGRLAGYTGELFF
TGTGCCAGCAGCGGACGACTAGCGGGGTATACCGGGGAGCTGTTTTTT
>TRBV7-9|TRBJ1-2|15|TRBD1|-
CASSSIDRGRLGYTF
TGTGCCAGCAGCTCAATAGACAGGGGGCGACTTGGCTACACCTTC
>TRBV6-5|TRBJ1-2|15|-|once
CASSYRGGASDGYTF
TGTGCCAGCAGTTACCGGGGGGGAGCATCAGATGGCTACACCTTC
>TRBV7-9|TRBJ2-7|15|-|-
CASSGGLGSFDEQYF
TGTGCCAGCAGCGGGGGACTCGGGAGTTTCGACGAGCAGTACTTC
>TRBV5-1|TRBJ2-1|15|TRBD2|-
CASSLSTSGRPEQFF
TGCGCCAGCAGCTTGTCGACTAGCGGGAGACCTGAGCAGTTCTTC
>TRBV28|TRBJ2-7|13|-|-
CASSSGQSYEQYF
TGTGCCAGCAGTTCGGGACAAAGCTACGAGCAGTACTTC
>TRBV11-3|TRBJ2-1|14|TRBD1|-
CASSFTGGYNEQFF
TGTGCCAGCAGTTTTACAGGGGGCTACAATGAGCAGTTCTTC
>TRBV9|TRBJ2-1|18|TRBD2|-
CASSPRGGAGASYNEQFF
TGTGCCAGCAGCCCCCGGGGGGGAGCGGGAGCCTCCTACAATGAGCAGTTCTTC
>TRBV7-8|TRBJ2-7|13|-|-
CASSVDRAYEQYF
TGTGCCAGCAGCGTCGACAGAGCCTACGAGCAGTACTTC
>TRBV5-6|TRBJ1-5|14|-|few
CASSLQGFGQPQHF
TGTGCCAGCAGTTTACAGGGTTTTGGTCAGCCCCAGCATTTT
>TRBV11-2|TRBJ2-7|15|TRBD2|-
CASSLEAGGHYEQYF
TGTGCCAGCAGCTTAGAAGCGGGAGGACACTACGAGCAGTACTTC
>TRBV6-1|TRBJ2-7|14|-|-
CASSEGHPFYEQYF
TGTGCCAGCAGTGAAGGACACCCGTTCTACGAGCAGTACTTC
>TRBV29-1|TRBJ2-7|15|-|-
CSAQPFGADSYEQHF
TGCAGCGCCCAACCTTTTGGCGCCGACTCCTACGAGCAGCACTTC
>TRBV10-3|TRBJ2-7|15|TRBD2|once
CAISEGTSGIYEQYF
TGTGCCATCAGTGAAGGGACTAGCGGAATTTACGAGCAGTACTTC
>TRBV2|TRBJ2-7|16|TRBD1|-
CASSDSGTGGSYEQYF
TGTGCCAGCAGCGACTCCGGGACAGGGGGCTCCTACGAGCAGTACTTC
>TRBV7-8|TRBJ1-2|16|-|-
CASSLGHSFGGYGYTF
TGTGCCAGCAGCTTGGGCCACAGTTTCGGGGGCTATGGCTACACCTTC
>TRBV5-4|TRBJ2-5|16|TRBD2|-
CASSLGLAGGQETQYF
TGTGCCAGCAGCCTGGGACTAGCGGGTGGCCAAGAGACCCAGTACTTC
>TRBV4-1|TRBJ2-7|15|TRBD2|-
CASSQERLASYEQYF
TGCGCCAGCAGCCAAGAGAGACTAGCAAGCTACGAGCAGTACTTC
>TRBV6-6|TRBJ2-7|15|TRBD2|-
CASGGTSGRSYEQYF
TGTGCCAGCGGGGGGACTAGCGGGAGGTCCTACGAGCAGTACTTC
>TRBV15|TRBJ2-1|14|-|-
CATSRGNANNEQFF
TGTGCCACCAGCAGAGGTAACGCGAACAATGAGCAGTTCTTC
>TRBV6-5|TRBJ1-1|13|-|-
CASSYRGNTEAFF
TGTGCCAGCAGTTACCGGGGAAACACTGAAGCTTTCTTT
>TRBV6-5|TRBJ2-5|14|TRBD1|few
CASSPDRGQETQYF
TGTGCCAGCAGCCCGGACAGGGGGCAAGAGACCCAGTACTTC
>TRBV28|TRBJ2-2|13|TRBD1|-
CASSPLPTGRLFF
TGTGCCAGCAGTCCCCTCCCGACAGGGCGGCTGTTTTTT
>TRBV7-9|TRBJ1-3|14|TRBD1|-
CASSPRDRRNTIYF
TGTGCCAGCAGCCCGCGGGACAGGCGAAACACCATATATTTT